These 8 T cell receptor beta chains were all obtained from the same sample, sequenced in a study of radiotherapy plus CTLA-4 blockade in lung cancer. Generated by immunoSEQ multiplex PCR, the TCRdb table keeps only in-frame clones and is missing some. The table records about 97,000 clones, approximately 75% of them present only once. Specimen: peripheral blood, collected from a patient treated with radiotherapy plus ipilimumab. The source of these receptors is a human donor with non-small cell lung cancer who had a partial response to radiotherapy plus ipilimumab. Some clones in this sample may be carry-over from other donors' samples.

The chain is built from TRBV28 and TRBJ1-4; possibly TRBD1 for D (6 bases). This CDR3 is 15 amino acids long. From germline, CDR1 is MDHEN and CDR2 SYDVKM. Trimming left V 6 bases short and J 5 bases short, with 16 bases between. DNA for the CDR3: TGTGCCAGCAGCCTCACAGGGACCGTAAATGAAAAACTGTTTTTT. It is translated as CASSLTGTVNEKLFF.

V is TRBV4-3 and J is TRBJ2-3; D is undetermined. Per germline, CDR1 LGHNA and CDR2 YSLEER. CDR3 length: 12 residues. Trimming took 0 bases from V and 14 from J, leaving 12 bases between them. The DNA of the CDR3 is TGCGCCAGCAGCCAAGATGCCCAGAAGCGGTATTTT. Translated, it gives CASSQDAQKRYF.

The chain has TRBV6-5 and TRBJ2-7, with a tentative D call TRBD1 (6 bases). The CDR3 is 14 amino acids. From germline, CDR1 is MNHEY and CDR2 SVGAGI. The ends were cut back, 9 bases at V and 2 bases at J, with 17 bases in the middle. CDR3 in amino acids: CASSPRDITYEQYF. For the CDR3, the DNA is TGTGCCAGTTCGCCCCGGGACATAACCTACGAGCAGTACTTC.

Only a few counts were recorded for this clone. The chain joins TRBV29-1 to TRBJ1-2; D is possibly TRBD1 (5 bases). The V and J ends lost 3 bases and 8 bases respectively, with 13 bases between them. CDR1 and CDR2 from the germline V gene are SQVTM and ANQGSEA. CDR3 size: 12 residues. The CDR3 spells CSVDRGGGGYTF. The CDR3 DNA reads TGCAGCGTTGACCGGGGGGGAGGCGGCTACACCTTC.

This chain joins TRBV5-4 and TRBJ1-2; 7 bases align to TRBD1. The CDR3 has 15 amino acids. The J segment lost 4 bases and the V segment lost 4 bases, leaving 10 bases of the junction unmatched. CDR1 and CDR2 (germline): SGHNT, YYREEE (reference sequence). CDR3 in amino acids: CASSGLQGTLYGYTF. In DNA form, the CDR3 reads TGTGCCAGCAGCGGCCTACAGGGGACACTCTATGGCTACACCTTC.

This chain uses TRBV7-2 with TRBJ1-6; no reliable D call. The CDR3 extends over 12 amino acids. Germline values: CDR1 SGHTA, CDR2 FQGNSA. The ends were cut back, 1 base at V and 9 bases at J, with 4 bases in the middle. The CDR3 loop is CASSLGISPLHF. The CDR3 DNA is TGTGCCAGCAGCTTAGGTATTTCACCCCTCCACTTT.

The rearrangement links TRBV5-4 to TRBJ1-1; D unresolved. The CDR3 length is 13 residues. Trimming pared 0 bases from V and 7 bases from J, leaving 10 bases between. CDR1 is SGHNT, CDR2 YYREEE, per germline (reference sequence). DNA for the CDR3: TGTGCCAGCAGCTTGGCCACAGACGGTGAAGCTTTCTTT. Amino acid sequence: CASSLATDGEAFF.

The chain combines TRBV11-3 with TRBJ2-7; 10 nucleotides agree with TRBD1. CDR1 is SGHNT and CDR2 is YENEEA in the germline V gene. With V trimmed by 4 bases and J by 1 base, 4 bases remained unmatched. The CDR3 extends over 15 amino acids. As DNA, the CDR3 is TGTGCCAGCAGCTCGGAGGGACAGGGGTCCTACGAGCAGTACTTC. Its protein product is CASSSEGQGSYEQYF.